The next 8 T cell receptor beta chains were all read from a single sample in a study of cytomegalovirus exposure and HLA in healthy donors. PCR employed 60 Vbeta and 13 Jbeta primers. Method: immunoSEQ multiplex PCR; TCRdb's copy keeps in-frame clones and lacks some. Altogether some 150,000 clones are present, 75% being singletons, with the ten largest covering 2.5% to 4%. The sequenced material came from PBMCs. The source of these receptors is a man in his forties in good health and CMV-seronegative.

The genes are TRBV9 and TRBJ2-1, with TRBD2 identical over 11 bases. The CDR3 length is 16 residues. The junction had 5 bases not matched to a gene; V was cut back by 3 bases and J by 3 bases. The germline V gene encodes CDR1 SGDLS and CDR2 YYNGEE. The CDR3 coding sequence is TGTGCCAGCAGCGAAGAGGGACTAGCGGTCTACAATGAGCAGTTCTTC. Translation: CASSEEGLAVYNEQFF. Together with reference TRBV9 and TRBJ2-1, the CDR3 gives the full variable domain: DSGVTQTPKHLITATGQRVTLRCSPRSGDLSVYWYQQSLDQGLQFLIQYYNGEERAKGNILERFSAQQFPDLHSELNLSSLELGDSALYFCASSEEGLAVYNEQFFGPGTRLTVL.

The chain is built from TRBV29-1 and TRBJ1-2; D ambiguous. The CDR3 totals 12 residues. V dropped 4 bases and J dropped 5 bases, with 11 bases sitting between them. Per the germline V gene, CDR1 is SQVTM and CDR2 is ANQGSEA. CDR3 amino acids: CSVAGSTYGYTF. DNA for the CDR3: TGCAGCGTTGCGGGGAGTACTTATGGCTACACCTTC.

The gene calls are TRBV9 and TRBJ2-5, with TRBD2 matching 10 bases. This CDR3 spans 16 amino acids. Germline CDR1 is SGDLS and CDR2 is YYNGEE. With V trimmed by 0 bases and J by 4 bases, 6 bases remained unmatched. CDR3: CASSVGGAGGRETQYF. The CDR3 region has the DNA TGTGCCAGCAGCGTAGGGGGAGCGGGGGGGCGAGAGACCCAGTACTTC.

The genes are TRBV4-3 and TRBJ1-1; no clear D gene. Between the trimmed V and J ends, which lost 0 bases and 0 bases, there was a span of 5 bases. This CDR3 comprises 14 residues. Per the germline V gene, CDR1 is LGHNA and CDR2 is YSLEER. Written as DNA, the CDR3 is TGCGCCAGCAGCCAAGACAGTCTGAACACTGAAGCTTTCTTT. Translation: CASSQDSLNTEAFF.

The rearrangement links TRBV7-9 to TRBJ1-6; D gene ambiguous. The CDR3 has 13 residues. Trimming cost V 2 bases and J 7 bases, with 6 bases left between them. Germline V CDR1 and CDR2: SEHNR, FQNEAQ (reference sequence). The CDR3 loop reads CASSLYQNSPLHF. CDR3 in DNA: TGTGCCAGCAGCTTATACCAGAATTCACCCCTCCACTTT.

This clone was seen just once. The chain combines TRBV4-1 with TRBJ1-1; 9 bases line up with TRBD1. Losses at the gene ends were 4 bases for V and 0 bases for J; bases not matched to a gene: 15. This CDR3 spans 19 amino acids. Germline CDR1 is MGHRA and CDR2 is YSYEKL. CDR3 nucleotides: TGCGCCAGCAGCCGCTCGAACGACAGGGGGGGGCCTATGAACACTGAAGCTTTCTTT. Residues: CASSRSNDRGGPMNTEAFF.

The V gene is TRBV5-1, the J gene TRBJ1-4; D is unclear. Germline V gene sequence: CDR1 SGHRS, CDR2 YFSETQ. The CDR3 runs to 13 residues. The ends were cut back, 0 bases at V and 8 bases at J, with 8 bases in the middle. For the CDR3, the DNA is TGCGCCAGCAGCTTGGTGGTCGGGGAAAAACTGTTTTTT. This codes for CASSLVVGEKLFF.

The chain couples TRBV4-3 to TRBJ2-1; 11 positions match TRBD2. With 6 bases clipped from V and 4 bases from J, the junction kept 8 bases outside the gene matches. The V gene's germline CDR1 is LGHNA and CDR2 YSLEER. This CDR3 spans 16 amino acids. As DNA, the CDR3 is TGCGCCAGCAGACCCGGGCGACTAGCGGGGTACAATGAGCAGTTCTTC. This gives the protein CASRPGRLAGYNEQFF.